The clone carrying this TCR beta chain was seen only once. Its matching antigen is unknown. TCRdb analysed the reads with MiXCR anew, one entry per CDR3 protein. The sample yields around 770,000 distinct CDR3 sequences, about 28% seen once. The data belong to a study of T cell repertoires in cytomegalovirus infection. Study-level information: HLA-B-restricted CMV epitopes that are well studied, plus recently identified HLA-C-restricted ones, were used by the study. Carrying CMV and the relevant HLA type showed in public TCR beta signatures.

Findings and limits, study-wide: The ex vivo response showed dominance by HLA-C-restricted CMV-specific TCR beta clonotypes. The cumulative frequency of public TCR beta families distinguished individuals who carried CMV together with the relevant HLA.

This clonotype was obtained from a human donor in good health (CMV status not recorded). Some clones in this sample may be carry-over from other donors' samples. The specimen was cultured CD8+ T cells from PBMCs, collected from culture after CMV antigen stimulation.

The CDR3 region is CASSHPSTSGGEGEQFF. In DNA, the CDR3 is TGCGCCAGCAGCCACCCTTCTACTAGCGGGGGGGAAGGTGAGCAGTTCTTC. The gene calls are TRBV4-1 and TRBJ2-1; 13 bases match TRBD2. The V gene end was trimmed by 3 bases and the J gene end by 9 bases; junction bases not matched to a gene: 11. Per germline, CDR1 MGHRA and CDR2 YSYEKL. The CDR3 is 17 residues long.